The rows below give T cell receptor beta chains drawn from one sample of a study of T cell repertoires in cytomegalovirus infection. TCRdb processed the reads anew with MiXCR; each CDR3 protein has one entry. The sample has some 800,000 distinct CDR3 sequences, about 29% seen once; the top ten hold around 13%. These TCRs are of unknown antigen specificity. Sequences were derived from cultured CD8+ T cells from PBMCs, sampled from culture after CMV antigen stimulation. These receptors came from a human donor in good health (CMV status not recorded). Some clones in this sample may be carry-over from other donors' samples. The CDR3 runs from the conserved cysteine through the conserved F or W. D genes are given only for firm matches. The size field is filled for only some rows; it gives once, few, many or a size class.

J gene: TRBJ1-2
V gene: TRBV12-3/TRBV12-4
clone size: once
D gene: NA
CDR3 DNA: TGTGCCAGCAGTCCCGACCCCGACAATCTCCCTAGCTATGGCTACACCTTC
CDR3 protein: CASSPDPDNLPSYGYTF

J gene: TRBJ2-1
V gene: TRBV12-3/TRBV12-4
clone size: NA
D gene: TRBD2
CDR3 DNA: TGTGCCAGCAGTTTTGATGCGGGAGAATACAATGAGCAGTTCTTC
CDR3 protein: CASSFDAGEYNEQFF

J gene: TRBJ1-2
V gene: TRBV5-5
clone size: few
D gene: TRBD1
CDR3 DNA: TGTGCCAGCAGCTTGTTTACGGAGGGGGCTCTTTACTATGGCTACACCTTC
CDR3 protein: CASSLFTEGALYYGYTF

J gene: TRBJ1-4
V gene: TRBV20-1
clone size: NA
D gene: NA
CDR3 DNA: TGCAGTGCTAGAGCCCGGGGCCTTAATGAAAAACTGTTTTTT
CDR3 protein: CSARARGLNEKLFF

J gene: TRBJ1-2
V gene: TRBV7-2
clone size: many
D gene: NA
CDR3 DNA: TGTGCCAGCAGCCCAATGGAGTTACTGACTAACTATGGCTACACCTTC
CDR3 protein: CASSPMELLTNYGYTF

J gene: TRBJ1-5
V gene: TRBV7-6
clone size: NA
D gene: NA
CDR3 DNA: TGTGCCAGCAGCTTAAGGCCAGGGAGCAATCAGCCCCAGCATTTT
CDR3 protein: CASSLRPGSNQPQHF

J gene: TRBJ2-4
V gene: TRBV12-3/TRBV12-4
clone size: NA
D gene: NA
CDR3 DNA: TGTGCCAGCAGTTTAGACTACCACCGGGTTCAGTACTTC
CDR3 protein: CASSLDYHRVQYF

J gene: TRBJ1-6
V gene: TRBV6-2/TRBV6-3
clone size: NA
D gene: NA
CDR3 DNA: TGTGCCAGCAGTCATAGTTCACCCCTCCACTTT
CDR3 protein: CASSHSSPLHF

J gene: TRBJ2-1
V gene: TRBV9
clone size: NA
D gene: NA
CDR3 DNA: TGTGCCAGCAGCGTAGATGGGGGCCCCTACAATGAGCAGTTCTTC
CDR3 protein: CASSVDGGPYNEQFF

J gene: TRBJ1-2
V gene: TRBV7-2
clone size: many
D gene: TRBD1
CDR3 DNA: TGTGCCAGCAGCTTATTTGGGGACAGTCACCTTGATGGCTACACCTTC
CDR3 protein: CASSLFGDSHLDGYTF

J gene: TRBJ2-1
V gene: TRBV6-8
clone size: NA
D gene: NA
CDR3 DNA: TGTGCCAGCAGAGGGGGGGTCGGGGACAATGAGCAGTTCTTC
CDR3 protein: CASRGGVGDNEQFF

J gene: TRBJ2-1
V gene: TRBV20-1
clone size: NA
D gene: NA
CDR3 DNA: TGCAGTGCTACCAACCCCTGGGGCAGGTCCTACAATGAGCAGTTCTTC
CDR3 protein: CSATNPWGRSYNEQFF

J gene: TRBJ2-1
V gene: TRBV6-2/TRBV6-3
clone size: NA
D gene: TRBD2
CDR3 DNA: TGTGCCAGCACCCGGGGGGGCCTGAGCGATGAGCAGTTCTTC
CDR3 protein: CASTRGGLSDEQFF

J gene: TRBJ2-7
V gene: TRBV7-6
clone size: many
D gene: TRBD1
CDR3 DNA: TGTGCCAGCAGCTTAGCCCAGGGGGCGAGGGAGCAGTACTTC
CDR3 protein: CASSLAQGAREQYF

J gene: TRBJ2-7
V gene: TRBV5-1
clone size: NA
D gene: TRBD1
CDR3 DNA: TGCGCCAGCAGCGACTTACAGGGGCCTTCCTACGAGCAGTACTTC
CDR3 protein: CASSDLQGPSYEQYF

J gene: TRBJ2-7
V gene: TRBV29-1
clone size: few
D gene: NA
CDR3 DNA: TGCAGCGTTATTGGAGTGCGCTACGAGCAGTACTTC
CDR3 protein: CSVIGVRYEQYF

J gene: TRBJ1-2
V gene: TRBV20-1
clone size: NA
D gene: NA
CDR3 DNA: TGCAGTGCTACAGACAGTACGACACGGGGGTATGGCTACACCTTC
CDR3 protein: CSATDSTTRGYGYTF

J gene: TRBJ2-7
V gene: TRBV2
clone size: once
D gene: TRBD1
CDR3 DNA: TGTGCCAGCCTGACAGGGGACTACGAGCAGTACTTC
CDR3 protein: CASLTGDYEQYF

J gene: TRBJ1-1
V gene: TRBV6-5
clone size: many
D gene: NA
CDR3 DNA: TGTGCCAGCAGTTACTCGTGGGTCTCTCAGGGAGTGACTGAAGCTTTCTTT
CDR3 protein: CASSYSWVSQGVTEAFF

J gene: TRBJ2-5
V gene: TRBV24-1
clone size: NA
D gene: NA
CDR3 DNA: TGTGCCACCAGTGACCAACTCAATGTCCAAGAGACCCAGTACTTC
CDR3 protein: CATSDQLNVQETQYF

J gene: TRBJ1-2
V gene: TRBV10-3
clone size: NA
D gene: NA
CDR3 DNA: TGTGCCATCAGGCCGACCGGGACTAACTATGGCTACACCTTC
CDR3 protein: CAIRPTGTNYGYTF

J gene: TRBJ2-1
V gene: TRBV24-1
clone size: NA
D gene: NA
CDR3 DNA: TGTGCCACCAGTCCTCCCGGGCACGGAGGTGAGCAGTTCTTC
CDR3 protein: CATSPPGHGGEQFF

J gene: TRBJ2-2
V gene: TRBV27
clone size: NA
D gene: NA
CDR3 DNA: TGTGCCAGCAAATGGACAGCTTACACCGGGGAGCTGTTTTTT
CDR3 protein: CASKWTAYTGELFF

J gene: TRBJ2-2
V gene: TRBV7-6
clone size: few
D gene: NA
CDR3 DNA: TGTGCCAGCAGCCCGCCGGTGCGAGGAAAAACCGGGGAGCTGTTTTTT
CDR3 protein: CASSPPVRGKTGELFF

J gene: TRBJ2-6
V gene: TRBV2
clone size: NA
D gene: TRBD1
CDR3 DNA: TGTGCCAGCAGTCGGGACAGGGCGGGTTCTGGGGCCAACGTCCTGACTTTC
CDR3 protein: CASSRDRAGSGANVLTF